This entry is about one TCR beta chain. This sample is part of a study of molecular identifiers for immune sequencing clone quantification. Study overall: RNA, taken in replicates from about 20,000 or 100,000 naive CD8 cells, was split five ways, with four sequenced.

RNA fractions of 10%, 30% or 50% and about 19,000 to 1,100,000 sorted cells were the source of naive CD8 libraries. Naive CD8 T cell sorting was performed on the CD8+CD4-CCR7+CD45RA+ phenotype. Previously described methods and listed TCR primers were used for bulk TCR libraries. MiXCR was run by TCRdb on the PCR reads, yielding one entry per CDR3 protein. The data show approximately 500,000 distinct CDR3 sequences, with about 25% seen just once and about 0.75% held by the top ten. The TCR originated in a human donor in good health. Some libraries in this study had Jurkat cell RNA spiked in. The sequenced sample consisted of naive CD8+ T cells from blood, with Jurkat cell RNA spiked in. The subset here: FACS-sorted CD8+CD4-CCR7+CD45RA+ naive T cells.

In DNA form, the CDR3 reads TGCAGTGCTAGAGATCTAACTAGCGTGATCTACGAGCAGTACTTC. This gives the protein CSARDLTSVIYEQYF. The chain recombines TRBV20-1 with TRBJ2-7, with 7 bases identical to TRBD2. The trim removed 0 bases at V and 3 bases at J, leaving 8 bases unmatched. Per germline, CDR1 DFQATT and CDR2 SNEGSKA (reference sequence). The CDR3 contains 15 residues.